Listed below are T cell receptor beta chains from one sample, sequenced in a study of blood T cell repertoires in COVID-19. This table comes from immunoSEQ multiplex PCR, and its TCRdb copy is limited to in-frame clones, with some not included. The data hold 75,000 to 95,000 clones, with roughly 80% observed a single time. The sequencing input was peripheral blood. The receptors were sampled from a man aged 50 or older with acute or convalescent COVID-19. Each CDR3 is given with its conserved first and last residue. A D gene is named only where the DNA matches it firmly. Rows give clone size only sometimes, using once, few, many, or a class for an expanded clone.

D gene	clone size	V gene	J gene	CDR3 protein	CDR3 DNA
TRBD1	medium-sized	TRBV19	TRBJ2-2	CATLGTGVTTGELFF	TGTGCCACCCTCGGGACAGGGGTTACCACCGGGGAGCTGTTTTTT
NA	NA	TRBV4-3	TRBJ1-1	CASSLREYTEAFF	TGCGCCAGCAGCCTACGTGAGTACACTGAAGCTTTCTTT
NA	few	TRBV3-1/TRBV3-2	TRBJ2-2	CASGRSTGELFF	TGTGCCAGCGGGCGCTCCACCGGGGAGCTGTTTTTT
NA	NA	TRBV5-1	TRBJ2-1	CASSPGEFINEQFF	TGCGCCAGCAGCCCAGGGGAATTTATCAATGAGCAGTTCTTC
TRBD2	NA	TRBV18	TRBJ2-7	CASSPGLVISEQYF	TGTGCCAGCTCACCGGGACTAGTCATAAGCGAGCAGTACTTC
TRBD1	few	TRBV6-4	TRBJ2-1	CASSVTGDKSNEQFF	TGTGCCAGCAGTGTTACAGGGGATAAGAGTAATGAGCAGTTCTTC
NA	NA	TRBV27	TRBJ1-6	CASSFEGLYNSPLHF	TGTGCCAGCAGTTTCGAGGGTCTCTATAATTCACCCCTCCACTTT
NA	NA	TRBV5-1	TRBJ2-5	CASSLGLGTRLQETQYF	TGCGCCAGCAGCTTGGGGCTTGGGACAAGACTTCAAGAGACCCAGTACTTC
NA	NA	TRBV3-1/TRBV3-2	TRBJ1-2	CASRPLLGGTYGYTF	TGTGCCAGCAGGCCGTTGCTTGGCGGCACCTATGGCTACACCTTC
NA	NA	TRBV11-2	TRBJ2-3	CASSPGLGDTQYF	TGTGCCAGCAGCCCAGGATTGGGTGATACGCAGTATTTT
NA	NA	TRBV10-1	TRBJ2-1	CASSGPYNEQFF	TGCGCCAGCAGTGGGCCTTACAATGAGCAGTTCTTC
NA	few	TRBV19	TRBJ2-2	CASCRTGNTGELFF	TGTGCCAGTTGCCGAACAGGGAACACCGGGGAGCTGTTTTTT
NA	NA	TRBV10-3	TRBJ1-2	CAISSGTGSYGYTF	TGTGCCATCAGTTCCGGGACTGGGTCCTATGGCTACACCTTC
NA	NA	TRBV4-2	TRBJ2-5	CASSQGQQETQYF	TGTGCCAGCAGCCAAGGGCAGCAAGAGACCCAGTACTTC
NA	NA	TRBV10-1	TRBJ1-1	CASSGQRRNTEAFF	TGCGCCAGCAGTGGACAGCGAAGGAACACTGAAGCTTTCTTT
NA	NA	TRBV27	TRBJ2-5	CASGLGLEETQYF	TGTGCCAGCGGTCTGGGGCTGGAAGAGACCCAGTACTTC
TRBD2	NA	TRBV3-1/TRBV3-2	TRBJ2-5	CASSSSGGRQETQYF	TGTGCCAGCAGCTCTAGCGGGGGAAGACAAGAGACCCAGTACTTC
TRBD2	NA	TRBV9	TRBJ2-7	CASSVGTAGARQYF	TGTGCCAGCAGCGTAGGAACAGCGGGAGCTCGGCAGTACTTC
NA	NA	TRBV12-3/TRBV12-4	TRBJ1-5	CASRSQDQPQHF	TGTGCCAGCAGGTCACAGGATCAGCCCCAGCATTTT
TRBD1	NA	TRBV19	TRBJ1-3	CASAGTGERDSVTIYF	TGTGCCAGTGCCGGGACAGGGGAGCGAGATAGTGTCACCATATATTTT
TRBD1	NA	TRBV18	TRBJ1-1	CASSLGTGLNTEAFF	TGTGCCAGCTCACTTGGGACAGGTCTGAACACTGAAGCTTTCTTT
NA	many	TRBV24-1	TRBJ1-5	CATSQGGDQPQHF	TGTGCCACCAGTCAGGGAGGGGATCAGCCCCAGCATTTT
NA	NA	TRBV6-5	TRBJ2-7	CASSYGQPKDGEQYF	TGTGCCAGCAGTTACGGCCAGCCCAAAGACGGGGAGCAGTACTTC
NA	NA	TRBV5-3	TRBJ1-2	CARSSGVYGYTF	TGTGCCAGAAGCTCAGGGGTCTATGGCTACACCTTC
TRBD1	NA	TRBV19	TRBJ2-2	CASTTTGGGTGELFF	TGTGCCAGTACTACGACAGGGGGCGGCACCGGGGAGCTGTTTTTT
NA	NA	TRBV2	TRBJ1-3	CASSDPTGTIYF	TGTGCCAGCAGTGACCCTACTGGCACCATATATTTT
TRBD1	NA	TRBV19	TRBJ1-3	CASVDRGYGNTIYF	TGTGCCAGTGTGGACAGGGGGTATGGAAACACCATATATTTT
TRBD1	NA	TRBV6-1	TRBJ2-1	CASSEVQGDEQFF	TGTGCCAGCAGTGAGGTTCAGGGGGATGAGCAGTTCTTC
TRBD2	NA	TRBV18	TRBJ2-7	CASSPPTSGSYEQYF	TGTGCCAGCTCACCCCCGACTAGCGGCTCCTACGAGCAGTACTTC